This T cell receptor (beta chain) appears in the sequencing data of a study of blood T cell repertoires in COVID-19. Original data processing: It was from reference gene primer amplification that nucleated cell counts were estimated. The assay was immunoSEQ multiplex PCR, and TCRdb's table has in-frame clones only and misses some. The V and J calls and the clone size are those of that table, but D and trimming were determined from the DNA. Of over 100,000 clones listed, 84% were seen once; the top ten hold 9% to 15%. The CDR3 has 13 residues. Germline-derived CDR1 and CDR2 are SNHLY and FYNNEI. The ends were cut back, 7 bases at V and 1 base at J, with 8 bases in the middle.

This clonotype was obtained from a woman aged 55-75 years with acute or convalescent COVID-19. Material for sequencing was peripheral blood. The V call is TRBV2, the J call TRBJ1-5; D possibly corresponds to TRBD1 (6 bases). CDR3 DNA sequence: TGTGCCAGCAACAGGGAGAGCAATCAGCCCCAGCATTTT. It codes for CASNRESNQPQHF.